The clone carrying this TCR beta chain was observed a few times. Its antigen is undetermined. This CDR3 region has 14 residues. V was shortened by 1 base and J by 3 bases, with 7 bases between the two germline ends. Looked up from germline, CDR1 is LNHNV and CDR2 is YYDKDF (reference sequence). TCRdb ran MiXCR on the RT-PCR reads and lists one entry per CDR3 protein. Seen here are 200,000 to 300,000 distinct CDR3 sequences, over 9% observed once, and the top ten hold less than 8.5%. This record belongs to a study of response to subunit inactivated influenza vaccine. Study-level points and caveats: Authors suggested seasonal influenza vaccinations each recruit few new T cells.

This clonotype originated in a man aged 45-65 years who received an inactivated influenza vaccine. The J gene is TRBJ1-3, the V gene TRBV15; D unclear. This specimen was non-naive T cells sorted from PBMCs, taken roughly 15 days before vaccination. The CDR3 spells CATSRGLDGNTIYF. The CDR3 nucleotides read TGTGCCACCAGCAGAGGGTTGGATGGAAACACCATATATTTT.